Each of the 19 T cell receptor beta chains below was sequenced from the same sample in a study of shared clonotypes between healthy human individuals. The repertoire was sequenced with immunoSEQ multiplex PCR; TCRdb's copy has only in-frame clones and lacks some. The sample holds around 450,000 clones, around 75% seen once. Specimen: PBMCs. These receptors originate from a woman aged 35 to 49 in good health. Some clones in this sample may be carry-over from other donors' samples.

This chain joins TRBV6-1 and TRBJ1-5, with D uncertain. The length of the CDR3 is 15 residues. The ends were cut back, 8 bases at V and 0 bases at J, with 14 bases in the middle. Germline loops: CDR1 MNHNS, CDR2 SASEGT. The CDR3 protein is CASGVGFPSNQPQHF. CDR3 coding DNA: TGTGCCAGCGGGGTAGGCTTTCCTAGCAATCAGCCCCAGCATTTT.

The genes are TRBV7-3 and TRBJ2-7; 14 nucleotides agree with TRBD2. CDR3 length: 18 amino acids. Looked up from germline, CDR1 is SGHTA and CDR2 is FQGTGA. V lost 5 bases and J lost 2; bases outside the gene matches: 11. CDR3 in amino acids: CASSARGLAGASPYEQYF. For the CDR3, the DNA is TGTGCCAGCAGCGCCCGGGGACTAGCGGGAGCCTCCCCCTACGAGCAGTACTTC.

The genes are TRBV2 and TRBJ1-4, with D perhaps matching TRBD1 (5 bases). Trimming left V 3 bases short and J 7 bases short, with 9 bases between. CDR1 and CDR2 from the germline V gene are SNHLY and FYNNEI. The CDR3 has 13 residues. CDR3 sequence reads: CASSDEGSEKLFF. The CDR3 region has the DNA TGTGCCAGCAGTGACGAGGGGAGTGAAAAACTGTTTTTT.

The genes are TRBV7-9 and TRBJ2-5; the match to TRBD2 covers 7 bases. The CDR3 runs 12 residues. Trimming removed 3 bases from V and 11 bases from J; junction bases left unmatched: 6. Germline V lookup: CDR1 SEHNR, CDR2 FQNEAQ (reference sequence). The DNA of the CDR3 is TGTGCCAGCAGCTTGGAAGGGCGGGAGCAGTACTTC. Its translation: CASSLEGREQYF.

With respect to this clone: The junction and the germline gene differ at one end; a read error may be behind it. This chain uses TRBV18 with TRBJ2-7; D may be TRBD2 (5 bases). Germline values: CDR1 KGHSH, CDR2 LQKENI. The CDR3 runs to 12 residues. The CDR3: CASSPAEGSASF. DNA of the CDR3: TGTGCCAGCTCACCCGCTGAGGGAAGTGCCTCCTTC.

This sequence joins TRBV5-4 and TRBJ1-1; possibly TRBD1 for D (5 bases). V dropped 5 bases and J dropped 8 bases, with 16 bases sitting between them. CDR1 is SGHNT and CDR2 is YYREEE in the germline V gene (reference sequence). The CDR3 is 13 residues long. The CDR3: CASSVRFDSEAFF. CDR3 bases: TGTGCCAGCAGTGTACGTTTTGACAGCGAAGCTTTCTTT.

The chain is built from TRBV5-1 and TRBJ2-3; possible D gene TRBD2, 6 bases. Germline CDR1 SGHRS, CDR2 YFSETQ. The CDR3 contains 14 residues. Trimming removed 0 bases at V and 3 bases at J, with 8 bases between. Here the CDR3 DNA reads TGCGCCAGCAGCTTGGTCGGGACTACAGATACGCAGTATTTT. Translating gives CASSLVGTTDTQYF.

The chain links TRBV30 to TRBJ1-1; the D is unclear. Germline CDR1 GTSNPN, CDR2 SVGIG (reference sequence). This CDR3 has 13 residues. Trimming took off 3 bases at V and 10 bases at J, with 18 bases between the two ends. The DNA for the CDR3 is TGTGCCTGGAGCCCAACGAGCGTAACCGCAGCTTTCTTT. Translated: CAWSPTSVTAAFF.

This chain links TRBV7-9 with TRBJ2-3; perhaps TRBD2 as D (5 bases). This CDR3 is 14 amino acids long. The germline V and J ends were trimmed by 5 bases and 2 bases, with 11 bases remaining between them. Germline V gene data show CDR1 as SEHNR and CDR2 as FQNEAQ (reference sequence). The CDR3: CASSPTTHTDTQYF. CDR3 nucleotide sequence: TGTGCCAGCAGCCCGACTACCCACACAGATACGCAGTATTTT. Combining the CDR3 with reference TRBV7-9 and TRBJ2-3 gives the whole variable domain DTGVSQNPRHKITKRGQNVTFRCDPISEHNRLYWYRQTLGQGPEFLTYFQNEAQLEKSRLLSDRFSAERPKGSFSTLEIQRTEQGDSAMYLCASSPTTHTDTQYFGPGTRLTVL.

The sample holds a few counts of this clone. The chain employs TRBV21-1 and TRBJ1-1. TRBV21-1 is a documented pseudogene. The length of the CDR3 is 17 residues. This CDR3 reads CASSTSLGCPPNTEAFF. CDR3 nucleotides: TGTGCCAGCAGCACCTCGTTGGGGTGCCCACCGAACACTGAAGCTTTCTTT.

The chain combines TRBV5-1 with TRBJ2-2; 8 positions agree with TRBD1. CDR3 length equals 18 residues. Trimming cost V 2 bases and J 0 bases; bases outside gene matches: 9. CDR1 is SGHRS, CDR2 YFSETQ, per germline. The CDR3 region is CASSFEARGPTNTGELFF. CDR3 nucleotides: TGCGCCAGCAGCTTTGAGGCCAGGGGGCCTACGAACACCGGGGAGCTGTTTTTT. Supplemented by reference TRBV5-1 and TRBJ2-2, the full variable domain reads KAGVTQTPRYLIKTRGQQVTLSCSPISGHRSVSWYQQTPGQGLQFLFEYFSETQRNKGNFPGRFSGRQFSNSRSEMNVSTLELGDSALYLCASSFEARGPTNTGELFFGEGSRLTVL.

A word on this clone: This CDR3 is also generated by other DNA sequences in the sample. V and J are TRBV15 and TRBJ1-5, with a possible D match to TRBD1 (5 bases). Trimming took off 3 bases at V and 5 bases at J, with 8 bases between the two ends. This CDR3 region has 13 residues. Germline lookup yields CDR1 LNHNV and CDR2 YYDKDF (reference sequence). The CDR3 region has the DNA TGTGCCACCAGCAGGCAGGGAGATCAGCCCCAGCATTTT. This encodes CATSRQGDQPQHF.

The CDR3 sequence is CASGPGGRLSNEKLFF. As DNA, the CDR3 is TGTGCCAGCGGTCCGGGGGGGCGGTTATCTAATGAAAAACTGTTTTTT. J is TRBJ1-4 and V is TRBV27, with D perhaps matching TRBD1 (6 bases). The CDR3 is 16 amino acids. V shed 8 bases and J shed 3 bases, with 19 bases lying between them. Germline V gene lookup returns CDR1 MNHEY and CDR2 SMNVEV (reference sequence).

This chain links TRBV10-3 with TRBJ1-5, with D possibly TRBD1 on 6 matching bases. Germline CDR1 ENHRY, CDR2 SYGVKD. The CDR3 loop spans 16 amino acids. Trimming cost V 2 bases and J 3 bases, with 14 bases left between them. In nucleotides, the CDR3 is TGTGCCATCAGTGAGGGGCTAGGGGGGGTCAATCAGCCCCAGCATTTT. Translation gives CAISEGLGGVNQPQHF.

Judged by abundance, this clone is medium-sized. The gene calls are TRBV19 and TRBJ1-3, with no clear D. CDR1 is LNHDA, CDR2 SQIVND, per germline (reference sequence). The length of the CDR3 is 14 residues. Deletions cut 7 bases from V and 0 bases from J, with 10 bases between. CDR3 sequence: CASTGFLSGNTIYF. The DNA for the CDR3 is TGTGCCAGTACGGGGTTCCTCTCTGGAAACACCATATATTTT.

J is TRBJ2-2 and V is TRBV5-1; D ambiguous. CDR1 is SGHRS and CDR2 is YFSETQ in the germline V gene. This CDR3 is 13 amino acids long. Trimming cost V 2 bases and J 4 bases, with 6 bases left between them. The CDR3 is CASSFDLTGELFF. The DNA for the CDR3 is TGCGCCAGCAGCTTCGACCTCACCGGGGAGCTGTTTTTT.

CDR3 sequence (DNA): TGTGCCAGCAGTTCACAGGGGGCAGGAGAAAAACTGTTTTTT. It is translated as CASSSQGAGEKLFF. The chain combines TRBV27 with TRBJ1-4; TRBD1 matches at 9 bases. The CDR3 has 14 residues. The V gene end was trimmed by 4 bases and the J gene end by 8 bases; junction bases not matched to a gene: 5. Germline V gives CDR1 MNHEY, CDR2 SMNVEV (reference sequence).

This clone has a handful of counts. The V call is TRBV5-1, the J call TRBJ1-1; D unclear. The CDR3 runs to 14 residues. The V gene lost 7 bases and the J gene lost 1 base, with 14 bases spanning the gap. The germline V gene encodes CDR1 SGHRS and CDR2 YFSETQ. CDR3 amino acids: CASSLVEPNTEAFF. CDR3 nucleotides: TGCGCCAGCTCCCTGGTGGAGCCGAACACTGAAGCTTTCTTT.

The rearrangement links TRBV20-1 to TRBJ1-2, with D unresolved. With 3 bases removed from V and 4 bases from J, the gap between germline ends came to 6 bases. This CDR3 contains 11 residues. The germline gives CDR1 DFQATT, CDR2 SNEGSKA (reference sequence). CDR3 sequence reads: CSASVRYGYTF. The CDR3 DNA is TGCAGTGCTAGCGTCCGCTATGGCTACACCTTC.